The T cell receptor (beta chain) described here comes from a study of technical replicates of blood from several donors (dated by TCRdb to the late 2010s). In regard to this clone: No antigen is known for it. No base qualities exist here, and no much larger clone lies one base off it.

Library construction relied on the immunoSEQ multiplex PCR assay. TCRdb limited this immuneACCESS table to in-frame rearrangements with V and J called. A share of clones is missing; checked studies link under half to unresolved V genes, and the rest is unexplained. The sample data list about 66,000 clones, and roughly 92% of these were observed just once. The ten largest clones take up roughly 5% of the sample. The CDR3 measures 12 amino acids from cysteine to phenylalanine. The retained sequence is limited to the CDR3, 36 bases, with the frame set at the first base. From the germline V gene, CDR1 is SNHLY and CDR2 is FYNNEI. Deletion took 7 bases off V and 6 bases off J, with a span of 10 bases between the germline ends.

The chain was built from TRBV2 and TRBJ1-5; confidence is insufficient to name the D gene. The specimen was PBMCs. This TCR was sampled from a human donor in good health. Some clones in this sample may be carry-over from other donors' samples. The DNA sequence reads TGTGCCAGCACCCGGGGAACTCAGCCCCAGCATTTT. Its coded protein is CASTRGTQPQHF.